This T cell receptor (beta chain) was recovered during a study of PD-1 blockade in classical Hodgkin lymphoma. Study-level points and caveats: Similar baseline diversity was found in complete responders and newly diagnosed patients.

This clone has only one observation. Antigen specificity is unknown. TCRdb's copy holds only in-frame clones and misses some; the assay was immunoSEQ multiplex PCR. The sample has some 64,000 clones, 75% to 90% seen once. The V gene's germline CDR1 is MGHRA and CDR2 YSYEKL. The V end lost 5 bases, the J end lost 3 bases, and 4 bases lay between the germline ends. This CDR3 comprises 12 residues. Every one of the patients relapsed after autologous stem cell transplantation (brentuximab vedotin exposure was variable). The origin of this receptor is a human donor with classical Hodgkin lymphoma. The sample was peripheral blood mononuclear cells (PBMCs), taken at baseline. The genes are TRBV4-1 and TRBJ2-2; D is ambiguous. CDR3 in amino acids: CASSFHTGELFF. The CDR3, as DNA: TGCGCCAGCAGCTTTCACACCGGGGAGCTGTTTTTT.